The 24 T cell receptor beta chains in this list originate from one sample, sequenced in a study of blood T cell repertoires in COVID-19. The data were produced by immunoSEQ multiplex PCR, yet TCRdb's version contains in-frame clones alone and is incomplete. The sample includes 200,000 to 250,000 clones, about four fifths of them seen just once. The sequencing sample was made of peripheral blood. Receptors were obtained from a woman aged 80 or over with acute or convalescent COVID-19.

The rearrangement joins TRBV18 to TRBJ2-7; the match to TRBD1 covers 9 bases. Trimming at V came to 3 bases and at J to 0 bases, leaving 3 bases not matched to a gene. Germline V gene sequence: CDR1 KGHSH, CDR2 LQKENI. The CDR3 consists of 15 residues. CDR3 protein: CASSPTGGSSYEQYF. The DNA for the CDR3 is TGTGCCAGCTCACCTACAGGGGGCTCCTCCTACGAGCAGTACTTC.

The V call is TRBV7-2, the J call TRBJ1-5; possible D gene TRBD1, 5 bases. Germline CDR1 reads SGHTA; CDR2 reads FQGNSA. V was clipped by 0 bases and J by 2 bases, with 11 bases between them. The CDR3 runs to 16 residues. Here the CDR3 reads CASSLAVGGGNQPQHF. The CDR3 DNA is TGTGCCAGCAGCTTAGCCGTCGGGGGTGGCAATCAGCCCCAGCATTTT.

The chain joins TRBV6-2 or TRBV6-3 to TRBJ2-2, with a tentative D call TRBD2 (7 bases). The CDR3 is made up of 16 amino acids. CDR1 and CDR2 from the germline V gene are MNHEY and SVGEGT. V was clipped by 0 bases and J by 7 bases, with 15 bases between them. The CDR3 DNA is TGTGCCAGCAGTTACTCTCCGGGGGGCCCCTTCGGGGAGCTGTTTTTT. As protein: CASSYSPGGPFGELFF.

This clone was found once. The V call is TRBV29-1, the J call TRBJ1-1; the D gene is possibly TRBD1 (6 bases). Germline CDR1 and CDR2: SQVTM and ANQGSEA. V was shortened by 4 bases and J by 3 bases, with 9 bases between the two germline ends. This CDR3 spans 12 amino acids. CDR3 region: CSVADRHTEAFF. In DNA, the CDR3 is TGCAGCGTTGCTGACAGGCACACTGAAGCTTTCTTT.

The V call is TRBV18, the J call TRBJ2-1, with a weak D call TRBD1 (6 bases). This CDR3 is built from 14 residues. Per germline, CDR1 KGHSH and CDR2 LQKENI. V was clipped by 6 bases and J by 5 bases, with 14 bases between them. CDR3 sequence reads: CASSPQRGNNEQFF. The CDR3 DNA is TGTGCCAGCTCCCCCCAGAGGGGGAACAATGAGCAGTTCTTC.

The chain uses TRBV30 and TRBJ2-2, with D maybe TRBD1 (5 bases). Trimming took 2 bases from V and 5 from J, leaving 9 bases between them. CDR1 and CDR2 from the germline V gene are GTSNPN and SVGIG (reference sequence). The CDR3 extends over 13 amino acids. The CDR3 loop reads CAWSRQNTGELFF. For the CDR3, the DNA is TGTGCCTGGAGTAGACAGAATACCGGGGAGCTGTTTTTT.

The CDR3 reads CASSYGGQFYGYTF. In DNA, the CDR3 is TGTGCCAGCAGTTACGGCGGACAGTTCTATGGCTACACCTTC. This chain links TRBV6-5 with TRBJ1-2; perhaps TRBD1 as D (6 bases). Germline-derived CDR1 and CDR2 are MNHEY and SVGAGI. CDR3 size: 14 residues. V was clipped by 2 bases and J by 4 bases, with 11 bases between them.

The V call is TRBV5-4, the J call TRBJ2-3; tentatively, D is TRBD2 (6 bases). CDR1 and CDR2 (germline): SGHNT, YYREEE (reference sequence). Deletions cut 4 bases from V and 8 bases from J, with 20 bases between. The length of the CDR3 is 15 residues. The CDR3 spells CASSRGTGVRATQYF. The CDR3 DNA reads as TGTGCCAGCAGCCGTGGGACTGGCGTCAGGGCTACGCAGTATTTT.

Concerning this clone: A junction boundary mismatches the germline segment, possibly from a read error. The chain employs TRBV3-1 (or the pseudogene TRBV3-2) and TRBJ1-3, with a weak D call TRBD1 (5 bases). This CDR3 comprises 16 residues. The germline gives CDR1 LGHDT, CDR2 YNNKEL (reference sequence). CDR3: CASTQARTGPGNTIYF. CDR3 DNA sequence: TGTGCCAGCACCCAAGCCCGAACAGGACCTGGAAACACCATATATTTT.

The CDR3 DNA reads TGTGCCAGCAGCGTCCGGGACAGTAATTCACCCCTCCACTTT. Amino acids: CASSVRDSNSPLHF. The gene calls are TRBV5-4 and TRBJ1-6, with 7 bases fitting TRBD1. The germline V gene has CDR1 SGHNT and CDR2 YYREEE (reference sequence). Trimming took 4 bases from V and 6 from J; bases not matched to a gene: 4. There are 14 residues in the CDR3.

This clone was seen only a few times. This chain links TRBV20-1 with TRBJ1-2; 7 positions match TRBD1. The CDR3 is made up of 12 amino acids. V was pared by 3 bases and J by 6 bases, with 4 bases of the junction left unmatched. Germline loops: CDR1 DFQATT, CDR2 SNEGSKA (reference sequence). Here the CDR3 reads CSASEGGHGYTF. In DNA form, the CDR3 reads TGCAGTGCTAGTGAAGGGGGCCATGGCTACACCTTC.

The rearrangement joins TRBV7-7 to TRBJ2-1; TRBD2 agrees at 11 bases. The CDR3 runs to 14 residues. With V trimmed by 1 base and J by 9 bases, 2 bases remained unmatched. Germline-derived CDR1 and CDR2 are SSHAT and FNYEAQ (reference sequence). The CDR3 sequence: CASSLGLAGTEQFF. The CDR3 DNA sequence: TGTGCCAGCAGCTTAGGACTAGCGGGAACTGAGCAGTTCTTC. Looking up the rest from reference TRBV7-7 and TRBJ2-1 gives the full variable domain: GAGVSQSPRYKVTKRGQDVTLRCDPISSHATLYWYQQALGQGPEFLTYFNYEAQPDKSGLPSDRFSAERPEGSISTLTIQRTEQRDSAMYRCASSLGLAGTEQFFGPGTRLTVL.

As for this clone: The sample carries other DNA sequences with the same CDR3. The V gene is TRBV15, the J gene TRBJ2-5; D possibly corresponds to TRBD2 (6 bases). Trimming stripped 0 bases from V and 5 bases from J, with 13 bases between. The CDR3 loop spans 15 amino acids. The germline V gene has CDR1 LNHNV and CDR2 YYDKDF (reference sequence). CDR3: CATSRDRRGRETQYF. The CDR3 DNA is TGTGCCACCAGCAGAGATCGGAGGGGTCGGGAGACCCAGTACTTC.

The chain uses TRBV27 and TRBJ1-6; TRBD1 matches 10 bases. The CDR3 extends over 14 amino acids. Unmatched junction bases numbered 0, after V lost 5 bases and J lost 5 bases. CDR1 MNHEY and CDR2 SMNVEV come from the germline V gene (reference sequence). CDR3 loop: CASSDRGHNSPLHF. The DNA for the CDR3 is TGTGCCAGCAGTGACAGGGGGCATAATTCACCCCTCCACTTT.

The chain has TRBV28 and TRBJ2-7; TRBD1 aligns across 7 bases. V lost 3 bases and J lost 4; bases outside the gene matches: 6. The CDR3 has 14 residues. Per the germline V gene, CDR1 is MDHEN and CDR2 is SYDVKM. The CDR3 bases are TGTGCCAGCAGTTTCACGACAGGGTTGTACGAGCAGTACTTC. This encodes CASSFTTGLYEQYF. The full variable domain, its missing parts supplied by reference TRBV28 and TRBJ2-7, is DVKVTQSSRYLVKRTGEKVFLECVQDMDHENMFWYRQDPGLGLRLIYFSYDVKMKEKGDIPEGYSVSREKKERFSLILESASTNQTSMYLCASSFTTGLYEQYFGPGTRLTVT.

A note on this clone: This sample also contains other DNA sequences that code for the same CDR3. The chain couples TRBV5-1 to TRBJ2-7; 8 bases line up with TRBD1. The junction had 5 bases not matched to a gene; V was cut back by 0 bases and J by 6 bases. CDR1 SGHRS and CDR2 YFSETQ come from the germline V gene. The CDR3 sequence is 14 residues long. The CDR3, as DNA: TGCGCCAGCAGCTTGGGGCAGGGGGCTTCCGAGCAGTACTTC. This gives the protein CASSLGQGASEQYF. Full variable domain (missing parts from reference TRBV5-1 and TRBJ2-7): KAGVTQTPRYLIKTRGQQVTLSCSPISGHRSVSWYQQTPGQGLQFLFEYFSETQRNKGNFPGRFSGRQFSNSRSEMNVSTLELGDSALYLCASSLGQGASEQYFGPGTRLTVT.

The CDR3 protein is CASSLRVGDIGNEQFF. The CDR3 nucleotides are TGTGCCAGCAGCTTAAGAGTGGGGGACATCGGGAATGAGCAGTTCTTC. The J gene is TRBJ2-1, the V gene TRBV7-2, with a tentative D call TRBD1 (6 bases). Germline V gene data show CDR1 as SGHTA and CDR2 as FQGNSA. Trimming pared 2 bases from V and 7 bases from J, leaving 18 bases between. The CDR3 runs to 16 residues.

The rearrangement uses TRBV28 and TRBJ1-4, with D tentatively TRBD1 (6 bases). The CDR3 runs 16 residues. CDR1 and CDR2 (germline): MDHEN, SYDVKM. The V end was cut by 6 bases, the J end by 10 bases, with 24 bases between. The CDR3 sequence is CASSQPIQGAGGKLFF. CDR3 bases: TGTGCCAGCAGCCAACCAATACAGGGAGCAGGCGGAAAACTGTTTTTT. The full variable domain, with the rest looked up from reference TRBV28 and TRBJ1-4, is DVKVTQSSRYLVKRTGEKVFLECVQDMDHENMFWYRQDPGLGLRLIYFSYDVKMKEKGDIPEGYSVSREKKERFSLILESASTNQTSMYLCASSQPIQGAGGKLFFGSGTQLSVL.

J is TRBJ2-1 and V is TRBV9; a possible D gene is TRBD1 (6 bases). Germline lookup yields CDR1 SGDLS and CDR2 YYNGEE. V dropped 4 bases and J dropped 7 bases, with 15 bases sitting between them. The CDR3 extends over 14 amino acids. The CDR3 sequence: CASSPGQTGNEQFF. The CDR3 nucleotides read TGTGCCAGCAGCCCCGGACAAACAGGGAATGAGCAGTTCTTC.

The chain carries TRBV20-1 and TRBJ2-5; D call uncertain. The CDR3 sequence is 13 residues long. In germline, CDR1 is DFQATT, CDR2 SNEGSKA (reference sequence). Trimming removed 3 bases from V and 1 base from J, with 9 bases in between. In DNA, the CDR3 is TGCAGTGCTAGTGCAAGCCCCCAAGAGACCCAGTACTTC. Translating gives CSASASPQETQYF.

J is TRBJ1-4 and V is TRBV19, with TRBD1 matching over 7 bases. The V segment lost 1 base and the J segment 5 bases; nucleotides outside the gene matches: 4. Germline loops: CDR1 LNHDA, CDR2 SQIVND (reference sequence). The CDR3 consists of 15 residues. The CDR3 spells CASSIGGTENEKLFF. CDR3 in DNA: TGTGCCAGTAGTATAGGAGGGACAGAGAATGAAAAACTGTTTTTT.

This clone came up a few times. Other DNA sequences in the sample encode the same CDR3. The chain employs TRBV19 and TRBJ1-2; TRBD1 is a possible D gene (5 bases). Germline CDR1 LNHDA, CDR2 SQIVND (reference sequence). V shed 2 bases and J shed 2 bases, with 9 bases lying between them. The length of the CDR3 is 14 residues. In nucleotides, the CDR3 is TGTGCCAGTAGTATAACAGGAGTAAACTATGGCTACACCTTC. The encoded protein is CASSITGVNYGYTF.

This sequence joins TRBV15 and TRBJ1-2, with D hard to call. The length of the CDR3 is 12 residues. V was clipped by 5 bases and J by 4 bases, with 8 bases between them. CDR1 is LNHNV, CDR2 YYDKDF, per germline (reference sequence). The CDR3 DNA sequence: TGTGCCACCAGCGGCGGGTCCTATGGCTACACCTTC. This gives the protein CATSGGSYGYTF.

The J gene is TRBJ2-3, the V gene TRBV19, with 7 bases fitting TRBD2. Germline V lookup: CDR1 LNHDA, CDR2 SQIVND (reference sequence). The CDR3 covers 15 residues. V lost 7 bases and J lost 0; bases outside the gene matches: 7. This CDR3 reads CASKSSGLSTDTQYF. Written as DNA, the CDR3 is TGTGCCAGTAAATCTAGCGGACTTAGCACAGATACGCAGTATTTT.